One sample yielded the 16 T cell receptor beta chains listed below, sequenced in a study of shared clonotypes between healthy human individuals. Sequenced by immunoSEQ multiplex PCR; TCRdb stores in-frame clones only, minus some. The sample includes some 1 million clones, around 74% of them seen just once. What was sequenced was memory CD4+ T cells sorted from blood. Subset meaning: CD45RA-negative fraction. All receptors come from a man aged 18 to 30 in good health.

Only a few counts were recorded for this clone. The J gene is TRBJ2-3, the V gene TRBV30; D gene unclear. Per the germline V gene, CDR1 is GTSNPN and CDR2 is SVGIG (reference sequence). The V end was cut by 3 bases, the J end by 6 bases, with 13 bases between. The CDR3 is 13 amino acids. DNA for the CDR3: TGTGCCTGGAGCCTAGGCCCTCGGGATACGCAGTATTTT. As protein: CAWSLGPRDTQYF.

Comment on this clone: It may be a read error: a sequence one base away is much more abundant. The chain recombines TRBV6-5 with TRBJ2-7; 7 nucleotides align to TRBD1. This CDR3 contains 12 residues. The germline gives CDR1 MNHEY, CDR2 SVGAGI. J lost 4 bases, V lost 4 bases, and 1 base had no gene match. CDR3 DNA: TGTGCCAGCAGTTTGGACAGGTACGAGCAGTACTTC. This sequence encodes CASSLDRYEQYF.

There are many counts of this clone. The V and J genes are TRBV7-9 and TRBJ2-1; 12 bases agree with TRBD2. The V and J ends lost 4 bases and 9 bases, in that order; junction bases with no gene match: 13. The germline gives CDR1 SEHNR, CDR2 FQNEAQ (reference sequence). The length of the CDR3 is 17 residues. The CDR3 loop is CASSSPSGRAGRGEQFF. CDR3 DNA: TGTGCCAGCAGCTCTCCTAGCGGGAGGGCTGGGAGGGGTGAGCAGTTCTTC. The variable domain in full, with the rest retrieved from reference TRBV7-9 and TRBJ2-1, is DTGVSQNPRHKITKRGQNVTFRCDPISEHNRLYWYRQTLGQGPEFLTYFQNEAQLEKSRLLSDRFSAERPKGSFSTLEIQRTEQGDSAMYLCASSSPSGRAGRGEQFFGPGTRLTVL.

The chain carries TRBV2 and TRBJ2-7; 11 bases agree with TRBD1. V shed 5 bases and J 3 bases; nucleotides not matched to a gene: 6. Germline values: CDR1 SNHLY, CDR2 FYNNEI. The CDR3 runs 15 residues. The CDR3: CASSSGQGAVYEQYF. CDR3 in DNA: TGTGCCAGCAGTTCAGGACAGGGGGCGGTCTACGAGCAGTACTTC.

This chain joins TRBV4-1 and TRBJ2-2; D uncertain. V was clipped by 8 bases and J by 1 base, with 11 bases between them. Germline CDR1 MGHRA, CDR2 YSYEKL. CDR3 length equals 14 residues. The CDR3 DNA sequence: TGCGCCAGCTCAAGCAGTATGAACACCGGGGAGCTGTTTTTT. It yields the protein CASSSSMNTGELFF.

This clone was seen a few times. Being one base from a much bigger clone, this may be a read error. This sequence joins TRBV14 and TRBJ1-1; 8 positions agree with TRBD1. The length of the CDR3 is 14 residues. The J segment lost 1 base and the V segment lost 4 bases, leaving 2 bases of the junction unmatched. Germline V gives CDR1 SGHDN, CDR2 FVKESK. Written as DNA, the CDR3 is TGTGCCAGCAGCCTCGGACAGGGGAACACTGAAGCTTTCTTT. Protein sequence: CASSLGQGNTEAFF.

The chain couples TRBV7-9 to TRBJ1-4; possibly TRBD1 for D (6 bases). Between the trimmed V and J ends, which lost 6 bases and 5 bases, there was a span of 19 bases. The germline CDR1 and CDR2 sequences are SEHNR and FQNEAQ (reference sequence). The CDR3 runs 16 residues. CDR3 sequence (DNA): TGTGCCAGCAGATTGGGGGCGGGCGGCTCAAATGAAAAACTGTTTTTT. This sequence encodes CASRLGAGGSNEKLFF. The variable domain in full, completed from reference TRBV7-9 and TRBJ1-4, reads DTGVSQNPRHKITKRGQNVTFRCDPISEHNRLYWYRQTLGQGPEFLTYFQNEAQLEKSRLLSDRFSAERPKGSFSTLEIQRTEQGDSAMYLCASRLGAGGSNEKLFFGSGTQLSVL.

The V gene is TRBV19, the J gene TRBJ1-4; the D gene is possibly TRBD1 (6 bases). V lost 6 bases and J lost 0, with 14 bases in between. The CDR3 covers 16 residues. Germline CDR1 is LNHDA and CDR2 is SQIVND (reference sequence). In nucleotides, the CDR3 is TGTGCCAGTAGGGTCCTCGGACAGACAACTAATGAAAAACTGTTTTTT. This encodes CASRVLGQTTNEKLFF.

This clone was counted only a few times. This chain links TRBV5-1 with TRBJ1-2; 9 nucleotides agree with TRBD1. With 4 bases clipped from V and 8 bases from J, the junction kept 9 bases outside the gene matches. Germline V CDR1 and CDR2: SGHRS, YFSETQ. CDR3 length equals 14 residues. Written as DNA, the CDR3 is TGCGCCAGCAGCGCCGTCCGGGACAGGGACGGCTACACCTTC. Protein sequence: CASSAVRDRDGYTF.

V is TRBV18 and J is TRBJ2-5, with 9 bases fitting TRBD1. Per germline, CDR1 KGHSH and CDR2 LQKENI. The CDR3 extends over 16 amino acids. V lost 2 bases to trimming and J lost 4 bases; unmatched junction nucleotides: 8. CDR3 DNA: TGTGCCAGCTCACCAGGAAACAGGGGGCGCGTAGAGACCCAGTACTTC. Translating it yields CASSPGNRGRVETQYF.

As concerns this clone: Other nucleotide sequences in the sample specify the same CDR3. V usage is TRBV10-3 and J usage is TRBJ1-2; the D gene is possibly TRBD1 (6 bases). In germline, CDR1 is ENHRY, CDR2 SYGVKD. CDR3 size: 12 residues. Trimming pared 2 bases from V and 5 bases from J, leaving 6 bases between. CDR3 sequence reads: CAISEQGYGYTF. CDR3 sequence (DNA): TGTGCCATCAGTGAGCAGGGGTATGGCTACACCTTC.

The chain couples TRBV2 to TRBJ1-5, with D uncertain. Trimming removed 7 bases from V and 2 bases from J, with 9 bases in between. Germline V gene lookup returns CDR1 SNHLY and CDR2 FYNNEI. This CDR3 is built from 13 residues. The CDR3 loop reads CASNMEGNQPQHF. The CDR3 DNA reads TGTGCCAGCAACATGGAAGGCAATCAGCCCCAGCATTTT.

The chain couples TRBV27 to TRBJ1-1; D remains ambiguous. This CDR3 is built from 15 residues. The germline V and J ends were trimmed by 5 bases and 5 bases, with 18 bases remaining between them. Germline V gene sequence: CDR1 MNHEY, CDR2 SMNVEV (reference sequence). CDR3 sequence: CASSKTSRGGTEAFF. Here the CDR3 DNA reads TGTGCCAGCAGTAAAACAAGCCGGGGAGGGACTGAAGCTTTCTTT.

The chain couples TRBV6-1 to TRBJ1-5; TRBD1 is a possible D gene (6 bases). Trimming took off 7 bases at V and 5 bases at J, with 15 bases between the two ends. Germline CDR1 is MNHNS and CDR2 is SASEGT. The length of the CDR3 is 14 residues. The CDR3, as DNA: TGTGCCAGCAAGGGGGAGACCAGGTATCAGCCCCAGCATTTT. It specifies CASKGETRYQPQHF.

This clone was seen once. CDR3 coding DNA: TGTGCCAGCAGCGTAGACCGCAATGAGCAGTTCTTC. It yields the protein CASSVDRNEQFF. The chain links TRBV9 to TRBJ2-1; D remains ambiguous. The CDR3 is 12 amino acids. V lost 0 bases, J lost 6 bases, and 4 bases lay in between. Germline CDR1 is SGDLS and CDR2 is YYNGEE. The variable domain in full, completed from reference TRBV9 and TRBJ2-1, reads DSGVTQTPKHLITATGQRVTLRCSPRSGDLSVYWYQQSLDQGLQFLIQYYNGEERAKGNILERFSAQQFPDLHSELNLSSLELGDSALYFCASSVDRNEQFFGPGTRLTVL.

This clone was observed a few times. This chain joins TRBV6-1 and TRBJ2-1, with 9 bases aligning to TRBD2. The CDR3 runs 15 residues. The V gene end was trimmed by 5 bases and the J gene end by 7 bases; junction bases not matched to a gene: 9. Germline loops: CDR1 MNHNS, CDR2 SASEGT. CDR3 residues: CASSQTSGEGNEQFF. CDR3 nucleotide sequence: TGTGCCAGCAGTCAGACTAGCGGTGAGGGAAATGAGCAGTTCTTC.